The TCR beta chain under discussion was sequenced for a study of blood T cells in healthy people across ages. Points from the study as a whole: Greater diversity and more naive CD4+ cells were seen in long-lived donors than in aged donors.

Then a second PCR, running roughly 7 to 11 cycles, was carried out with a sample-barcoded 5' primer and a J-beta primer mix. TCRdb used MiXCR to reprocess the 5' RACE reads, holding one entry per CDR3 protein. In the table there are 850,000 to 1,300,000 distinct CDR3 sequences, 45% of which are singletons. V gave up 5 bases and J gave up 5 bases, with 12 bases separating them. The length of the CDR3 is 14 residues. The V gene's germline CDR1 is SGHTA and CDR2 FQGNSA. A remark on this clonotype: Its antigen is not known.

PBMCs, at least 7 million per sample, were isolated. The chain uses TRBV7-2 and TRBJ1-4; TRBD1 is a possible D gene (6 bases). Sequencing input: blood. The sequence came from a woman aged 55-70 years in good health. CDR3 sequence reads: CASSVRGSNEKLFF. DNA for the CDR3: TGTGCCAGCAGCGTAAGGGGGTCGAATGAAAAACTGTTTTTT.